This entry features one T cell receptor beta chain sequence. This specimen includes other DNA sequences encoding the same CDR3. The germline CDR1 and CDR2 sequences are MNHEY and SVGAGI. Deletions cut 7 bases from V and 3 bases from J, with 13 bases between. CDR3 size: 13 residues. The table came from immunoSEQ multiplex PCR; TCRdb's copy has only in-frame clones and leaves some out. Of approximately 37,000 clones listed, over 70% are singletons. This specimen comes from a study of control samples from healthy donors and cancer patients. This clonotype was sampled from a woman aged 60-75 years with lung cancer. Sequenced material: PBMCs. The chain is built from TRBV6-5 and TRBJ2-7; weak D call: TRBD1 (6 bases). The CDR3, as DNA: TGTGCCAGCATTTGGGGGCCCCTCTACGAGCAGTACTTC. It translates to CASIWGPLYEQYF.